The 13 T cell receptor beta chains in this list originate from one sample, sequenced in a study of breast tumors, draining lymph nodes, adjacent tissues. TCRdb recomputed calls from the multiplex PCR reads with MiXCR, one row per CDR3 protein. The sample lists roughly 13,000 distinct CDR3 sequences, about 56% occurring once. Sequencing input: tumor-adjacent breast tissue. The receptors were gathered from a female donor with breast cancer. Some clones in this sample may be carry-over from other donors' samples.

A word on this clonotype: Relative to the germline gene, one junction end is altered; a read error may explain this. The chain has TRBV2 and TRBJ2-3, with 7 bases lining up with TRBD2. Germline V lookup: CDR1 SNHLY, CDR2 FYNNEI. The CDR3 sequence is 14 residues long. The CDR3 region is CASSPAGGSDAQYF. The CDR3 region has the DNA TGTGCCAGCAGCCCGGCCGGGGGGAGCGACGCGCAGTACTTT.

This clonotype is deemed medium-sized. The CDR3 spells CSARDADSLSYEQYF. CDR3 nucleotide sequence: TGCAGTGCTAGGGATGCGGACAGTCTCTCCTACGAGCAGTACTTC. V gene TRBV20-1 combines with J gene TRBJ2-7, with D tentatively TRBD1 (6 bases). In germline, CDR1 is DFQATT, CDR2 SNEGSKA (reference sequence). This CDR3 spans 15 amino acids. V gave up 3 bases and J gave up 0 bases, with 15 bases separating them.

CDR3 loop: CASSVEGNSNQPQHF. CDR3 nucleotide sequence: TGTGCCAGCAGCGTAGAAGGGAATAGCAATCAGCCCCAGCATTTT. J is TRBJ1-5 and V is TRBV9; no definite D call. This CDR3 comprises 15 residues. V gave up 0 bases and J gave up 0 bases, with 7 bases separating them. Germline assignment: CDR1 SGDLS and CDR2 YYNGEE.

This clonotype was counted at least ten times. The chain carries TRBV6-2 or TRBV6-3 and TRBJ2-1, with 7 bases aligning to TRBD1. V dropped 6 bases and J dropped 6; count of bases not matched to a gene: 5. Germline loops: CDR1 MNHEY, CDR2 SVGEGT. CDR3 size: 13 residues. CDR3 region: CASSRTGFNEQFF. DNA of the CDR3: TGTGCCAGCAGCCGGACAGGTTTCAATGAGCAGTTCTTC.

By proportion, this clonotype is medium-sized. This rearrangement joins TRBV20-1 to TRBJ1-6; no clear D. Germline assignment: CDR1 DFQATT and CDR2 SNEGSKA (reference sequence). V shed 0 bases and J shed 0 bases, with 9 bases lying between them. The CDR3 length is 16 residues. CDR3 residues: CSARDLTGSYNSPLHF. As DNA, the CDR3 is TGCAGTGCTAGAGATCTCACGGGCTCCTATAATTCACCCCTCCACTTT.

With respect to this clonotype: One junction end does not reproduce the germline sequence, and a read error may be involved. The chain carries TRBV5-4 and TRBJ2-1; D perhaps matches TRBD2 (6 bases). Germline lookup yields CDR1 SGHNT and CDR2 YYREEE (reference sequence). The CDR3 sequence is 14 residues long. CDR3 in DNA: TGTGCCAGCAGCCAAACCGCGGGGAGCGATGAGCGGTTCTTC. Protein product: CASSQTAGSDERFF.

This chain connects TRBV9 to TRBJ1-4; D remains ambiguous. Germline loops: CDR1 SGDLS, CDR2 YYNGEE. V lost 3 bases and J lost 8, with 17 bases in between. This CDR3 contains 15 residues. CDR3 sequence (DNA): TGTGCCAGCAGCGCTCGTGTCGGGGAAGGGGAAAAACTGTTTTTT. This codes for CASSARVGEGEKLFF. The whole variable domain, remainder taken from reference TRBV9 and TRBJ1-4, is DSGVTQTPKHLITATGQRVTLRCSPRSGDLSVYWYQQSLDQGLQFLIQYYNGEERAKGNILERFSAQQFPDLHSELNLSSLELGDSALYFCASSARVGEGEKLFFGSGTQLSVL.

This clonotype has at least ten counts. This could be a read error, since a much larger clone is one nucleotide away. The V and J genes are TRBV20-1 and TRBJ2-7; a weak D match, TRBD1 (6 bases). Germline values: CDR1 DFQATT, CDR2 SNEGSKA (reference sequence). Trimming pared 4 bases from V and 6 bases from J, leaving 19 bases between. The CDR3 contains 14 residues. CDR3 DNA sequence: TGCAGTGCTACGGTCCGGACAGTGGGTTCCGAGCAGTACTTC. Translated: CSATVRTVGSEQYF.

The table lists this clonotype with a few counts. The rearrangement uses TRBV7-2 and TRBJ2-3; D tentatively reads TRBD1 or TRBD2 (5 bases each). The germline V gene has CDR1 SGHTA and CDR2 FQGNSA. V dropped 3 bases and J dropped 4 bases, with 14 bases sitting between them. The CDR3 sequence is 15 residues long. The CDR3 sequence is CASSFRGASPDTQYF. The CDR3 DNA follows: TGTGCCAGCAGCTTCCGAGGGGCGTCCCCAGATACGCAGTATTTT.

This clonotype came up once. V is TRBV20-1 and J is TRBJ2-5; maybe TRBD2 (5 bases). Trimming left V 2 bases short and J 1 base short, with 8 bases between. Germline V CDR1 and CDR2: DFQATT, SNEGSKA (reference sequence). The CDR3 extends over 13 amino acids. The chain's CDR3 is CSARMRVQETQYF. CDR3 in DNA: TGCAGTGCTAGAATGAGGGTCCAAGAGACCCAGTACTTC.

The chain links TRBV29-1 to TRBJ2-3; the D gene is possibly TRBD1 (6 bases). The CDR3 is made up of 14 amino acids. Trimming took 4 bases from V and 7 from J, leaving 18 bases between them. Germline assignment: CDR1 SQVTM and CDR2 ANQGSEA. In nucleotides, the CDR3 is TGCAGCGTTGGGGCAGGGGAAAGAACGAATACGCAGTATTTT. This gives the protein CSVGAGERTNTQYF.

The sample holds many counts of this clonotype. This may be a read error: a much more frequent sequence differs by one nucleotide. The chain has TRBV6-1 and TRBJ2-7, with D possibly TRBD2 on 5 matching bases. Germline-derived CDR1 and CDR2 are MNHNS and SASEGT. The CDR3 spans 12 residues. Here the CDR3 reads CTSSADSYEQYF. DNA for the CDR3: TGTACCAGTTCAGCGGACTCCTACGAGCAGTACTTC.

About this clonotype itself: One junction end does not reproduce the germline sequence, and a read error may be involved. The chain joins TRBV10-3 to TRBJ2-3, with 10 positions matching TRBD2. In germline, CDR1 is ENHRY, CDR2 SYGVKD. The CDR3 is 13 amino acids. This chain's CDR3 is CAISEVPGLATRF. CDR3 bases: TGTGCCATCAGTGAAGTACCGGGACTAGCGACAAGATTT.